Reported below is one T cell receptor (beta chain). Its antigen is still unknown. No conserved phenylalanine or tryptophan ends this CDR3, so it is likely a read error. The sample belongs to a study of tumor-infiltrating lymphocytes in primary liver carcinoma. At the level of the study: The patient population consisted of men and women between 30 and 69 years of age. Recorded tumor stage was T1-T3 N0M0, with diameters of roughly 4 to 10 cm. Study-level points and caveats: Tumor top-250-clone fraction significantly exceeded that of blood (p = 0.039).

The V gene's germline CDR1 is MNHNS and CDR2 SASEGT. This CDR3 contains 11 residues. Using a constant-region primer together with ProtoScript II reverse transcriptase, TCR beta cDNA was made from roughly 500 ng of total RNA. Three nested multiplex PCR rounds, a slightly modified ARM-PCR method, built the TCR beta libraries. Running 10 cycles apiece, the first two PCR rounds relied on TRBV1-TRBV30 forward primers together with a C-beta reverse primer. TCRdb re-called the multiplex PCR reads through MiXCR, storing one row per CDR3 protein. There are tens of thousands of distinct CDR3 sequences in the sample; around 80% occur only once, and about 35% lies in the top ten. Co-extraction yielded RNA and DNA from around 20-30 mg of unsorted bulk tissue. Every patient in the cohort had a primary liver carcinoma. That carcinoma was treated by surgical resection.

The chain couples TRBV6-1 to TRBJ1-5; no firm D call. Source material: tumor-adjacent normal liver tissue. The sequence derives from a man aged 35-49 years with primary liver carcinoma and hepatitis B virus infection. The CDR3 is CASSADQPQHL. The CDR3 DNA reads TGTGCCAGTAGTGCGGATCAGCCCCAGCATCTT.